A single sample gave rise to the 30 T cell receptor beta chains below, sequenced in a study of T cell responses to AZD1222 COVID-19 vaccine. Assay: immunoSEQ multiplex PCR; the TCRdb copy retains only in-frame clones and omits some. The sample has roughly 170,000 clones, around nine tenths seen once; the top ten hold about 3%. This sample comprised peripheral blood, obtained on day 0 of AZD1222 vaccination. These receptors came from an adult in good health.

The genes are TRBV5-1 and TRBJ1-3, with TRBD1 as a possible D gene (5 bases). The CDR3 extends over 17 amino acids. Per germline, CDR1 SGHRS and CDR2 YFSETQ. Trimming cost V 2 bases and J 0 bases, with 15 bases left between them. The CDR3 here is CASSLPDSPGSGNTIYF. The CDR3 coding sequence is TGCGCCAGCAGCTTACCCGACAGCCCCGGCTCTGGAAACACCATATATTTT.

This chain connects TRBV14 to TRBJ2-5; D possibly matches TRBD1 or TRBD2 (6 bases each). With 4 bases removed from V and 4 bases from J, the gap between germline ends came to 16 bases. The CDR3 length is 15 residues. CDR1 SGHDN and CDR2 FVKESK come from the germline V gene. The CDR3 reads CASSRSMGGLETQYF. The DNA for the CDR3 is TGTGCCAGCAGCCGGTCGATGGGGGGCCTAGAGACCCAGTACTTC.

Here the CDR3 reads CASSPSGARGLNEQYF. As DNA, the CDR3 is TGTGCCAGCAGCCCAAGTGGGGCCAGGGGGCTGAACGAGCAGTACTTC. V gene TRBV7-2 combines with J gene TRBJ2-7; 8 bases map to TRBD1. The CDR3 has 16 residues. J was trimmed by 5 bases and V by 5 bases; bases with no gene match: 14. Germline values: CDR1 SGHTA, CDR2 FQGNSA. The full variable domain, its missing parts supplied by reference TRBV7-2 and TRBJ2-7, is GAGVSQSPSNKVTEKGKDVELRCDPISGHTALYWYRQSLGQGLEFLIYFQGNSAPDKSGLPSDRFSAERTGGSVSTLTIQRTQQEDSAVYLCASSPSGARGLNEQYFGPGTRLTVT.

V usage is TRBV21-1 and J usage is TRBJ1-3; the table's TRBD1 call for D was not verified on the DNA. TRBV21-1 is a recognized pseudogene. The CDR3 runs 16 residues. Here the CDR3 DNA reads TGTGCCAGCAGCAAAGACAACAGGGGGCCTGGAAACACCATATATTTT. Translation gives CASSKDNRGPGNTIYF.

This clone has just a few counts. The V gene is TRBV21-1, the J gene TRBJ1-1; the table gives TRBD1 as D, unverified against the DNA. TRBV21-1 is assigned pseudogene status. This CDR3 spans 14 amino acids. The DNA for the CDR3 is TGTGCCAGCAGCAAAGGGACAGGGGGCACTGAAGCTTTCTTT. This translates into CASSKGTGGTEAFF.

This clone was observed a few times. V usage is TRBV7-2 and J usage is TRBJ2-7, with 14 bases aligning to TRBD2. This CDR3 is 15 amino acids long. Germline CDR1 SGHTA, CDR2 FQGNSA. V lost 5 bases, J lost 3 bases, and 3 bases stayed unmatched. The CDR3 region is CASSPGLAGVYEQYF. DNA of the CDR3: TGTGCCAGCAGCCCGGGACTAGCGGGGGTCTACGAGCAGTACTTC.

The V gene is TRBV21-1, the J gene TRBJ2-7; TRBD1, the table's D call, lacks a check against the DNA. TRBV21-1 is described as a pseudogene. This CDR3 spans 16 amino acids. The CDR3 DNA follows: TGTGCCAGCAGCAACGACGAGACAGGGTCAAGGTACGAGCAGTACTTC. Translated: CASSNDETGSRYEQYF.

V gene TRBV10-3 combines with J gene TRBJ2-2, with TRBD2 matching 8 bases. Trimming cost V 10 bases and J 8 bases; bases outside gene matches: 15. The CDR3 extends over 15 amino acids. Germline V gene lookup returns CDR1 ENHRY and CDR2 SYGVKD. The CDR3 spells CATHGGAQGFGELFF. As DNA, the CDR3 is TGTGCCACCCACGGGGGGGCCCAGGGATTTGGGGAGCTGTTTTTT.

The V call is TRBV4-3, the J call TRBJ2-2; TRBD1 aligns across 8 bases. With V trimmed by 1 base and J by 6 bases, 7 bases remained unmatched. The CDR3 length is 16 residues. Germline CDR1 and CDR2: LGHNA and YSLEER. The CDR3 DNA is TGCGCCAGCAGCCAAGGGGCAGGGGGCAGTCCCGGGGAGCTGTTTTTT. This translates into CASSQGAGGSPGELFF.

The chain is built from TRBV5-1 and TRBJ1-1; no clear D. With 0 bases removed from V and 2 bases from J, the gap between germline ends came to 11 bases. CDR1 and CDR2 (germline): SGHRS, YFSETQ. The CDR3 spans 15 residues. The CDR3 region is CASSLAFGRNTEAFF. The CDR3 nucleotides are TGCGCCAGCAGCTTGGCCTTCGGACGTAACACTGAAGCTTTCTTT.

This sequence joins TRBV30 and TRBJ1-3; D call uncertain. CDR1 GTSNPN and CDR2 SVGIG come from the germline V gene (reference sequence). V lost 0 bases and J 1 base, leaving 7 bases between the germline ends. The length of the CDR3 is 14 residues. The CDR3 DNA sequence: TGTGCCTGGAGTGTACGGGCATCTGGAAACACCATATATTTT. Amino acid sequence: CAWSVRASGNTIYF.

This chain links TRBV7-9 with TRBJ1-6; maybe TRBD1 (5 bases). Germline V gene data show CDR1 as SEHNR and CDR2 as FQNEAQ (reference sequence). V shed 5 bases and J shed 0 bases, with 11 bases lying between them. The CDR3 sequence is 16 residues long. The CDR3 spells CASSARQSSYNSPLHF. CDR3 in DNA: TGTGCCAGCAGCGCTAGACAGAGCTCCTATAATTCACCCCTCCACTTT.

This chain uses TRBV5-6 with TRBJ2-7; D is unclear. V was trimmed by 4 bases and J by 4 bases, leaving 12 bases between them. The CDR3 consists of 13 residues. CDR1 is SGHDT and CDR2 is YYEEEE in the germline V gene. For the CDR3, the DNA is TGTGCCAGCAGCCCCGCGGACGGGTACGAGCAGTACTTC. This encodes CASSPADGYEQYF. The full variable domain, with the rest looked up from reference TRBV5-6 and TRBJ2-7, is DAGVTQSPTHLIKTRGQQVTLRCSPKSGHDTVSWYQQALGQGPQFIFQYYEEEERQRGNFPDRFSGHQFPNYSSELNVNALLLGDSALYLCASSPADGYEQYFGPGTRLTVT.

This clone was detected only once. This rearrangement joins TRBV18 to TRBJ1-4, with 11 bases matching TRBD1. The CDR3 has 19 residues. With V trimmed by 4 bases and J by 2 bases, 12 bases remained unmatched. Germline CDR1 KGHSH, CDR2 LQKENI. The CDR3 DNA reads TGTGCCAGCTCACTCAACGGACAGGGGGCTGGGTCTACTAATGAAAAACTGTTTTTT. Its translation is CASSLNGQGAGSTNEKLFF.

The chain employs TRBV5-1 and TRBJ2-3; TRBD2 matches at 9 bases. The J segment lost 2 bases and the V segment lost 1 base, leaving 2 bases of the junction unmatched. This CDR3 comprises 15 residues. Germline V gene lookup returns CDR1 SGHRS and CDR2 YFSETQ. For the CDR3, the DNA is TGCGCCAGCAGCTTGATAGCGGGGGACACAGATACGCAGTATTTT. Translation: CASSLIAGDTDTQYF.

The CDR3: CASGADSSYEQYF. CDR3 bases: TGCGCCAGCGGAGCAGACAGCTCCTACGAGCAGTACTTC. The rearrangement uses TRBV5-1 and TRBJ2-7; TRBD1 might be the D (5 bases). CDR3 length equals 13 residues. The ends were cut back, 7 bases at V and 0 bases at J, with 11 bases in the middle. From germline, CDR1 is SGHRS and CDR2 YFSETQ.

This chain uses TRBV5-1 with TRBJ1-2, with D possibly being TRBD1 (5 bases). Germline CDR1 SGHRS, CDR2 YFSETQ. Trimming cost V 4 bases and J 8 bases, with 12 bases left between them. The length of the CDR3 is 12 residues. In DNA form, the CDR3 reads TGCGCCAGCAGCATACTCCAGGGAGGCTACACCTTC. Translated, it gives CASSILQGGYTF.

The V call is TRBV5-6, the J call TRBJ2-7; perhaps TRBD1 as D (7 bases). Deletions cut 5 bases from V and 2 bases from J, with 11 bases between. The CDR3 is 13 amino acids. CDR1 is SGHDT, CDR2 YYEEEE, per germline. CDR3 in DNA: TGTGCCAGCAGTCGGGGGACAGCCTACGAGCAGTACTTC. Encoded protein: CASSRGTAYEQYF. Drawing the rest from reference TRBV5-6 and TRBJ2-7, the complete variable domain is DAGVTQSPTHLIKTRGQQVTLRCSPKSGHDTVSWYQQALGQGPQFIFQYYEEEERQRGNFPDRFSGHQFPNYSSELNVNALLLGDSALYLCASSRGTAYEQYFGPGTRLTVT.

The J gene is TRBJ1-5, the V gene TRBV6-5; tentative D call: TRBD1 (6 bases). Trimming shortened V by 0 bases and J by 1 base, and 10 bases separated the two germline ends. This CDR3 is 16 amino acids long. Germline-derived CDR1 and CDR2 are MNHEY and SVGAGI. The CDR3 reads CASSYSGTGSNQPQHF. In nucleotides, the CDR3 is TGTGCCAGCAGTTACTCGGGCACAGGGAGCAATCAGCCCCAGCATTTT.

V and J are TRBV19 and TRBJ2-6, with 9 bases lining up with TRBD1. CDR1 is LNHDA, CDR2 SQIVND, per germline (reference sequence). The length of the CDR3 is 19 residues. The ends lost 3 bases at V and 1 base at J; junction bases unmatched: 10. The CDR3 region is CASSMGRDRELSGANVLTF. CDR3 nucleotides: TGTGCCAGTAGTATGGGGCGGGACAGGGAATTATCTGGGGCCAACGTCCTGACTTTC.

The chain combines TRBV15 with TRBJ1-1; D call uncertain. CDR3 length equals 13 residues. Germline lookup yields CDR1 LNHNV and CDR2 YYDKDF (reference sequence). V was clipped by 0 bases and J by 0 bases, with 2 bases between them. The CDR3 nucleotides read TGTGCCACCAGCAGAGACGTGAACACTGAAGCTTTCTTT. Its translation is CATSRDVNTEAFF.

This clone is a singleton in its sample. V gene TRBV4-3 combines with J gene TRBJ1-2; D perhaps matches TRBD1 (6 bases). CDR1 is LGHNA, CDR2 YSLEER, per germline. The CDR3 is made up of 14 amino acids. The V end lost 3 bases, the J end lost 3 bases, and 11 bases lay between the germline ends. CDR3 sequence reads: CASSQGGRDYGYTF. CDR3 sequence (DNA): TGCGCCAGCAGCCAGGGGGGCAGGGACTATGGCTACACCTTC.

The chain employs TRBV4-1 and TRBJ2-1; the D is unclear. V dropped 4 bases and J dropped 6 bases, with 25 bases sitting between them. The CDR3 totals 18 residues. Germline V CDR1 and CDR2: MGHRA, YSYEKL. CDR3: CASSPSLLAAAPSNEQFF. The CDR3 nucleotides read TGCGCCAGCAGCCCATCCCTCCTGGCGGCAGCCCCTTCCAATGAGCAGTTCTTC.

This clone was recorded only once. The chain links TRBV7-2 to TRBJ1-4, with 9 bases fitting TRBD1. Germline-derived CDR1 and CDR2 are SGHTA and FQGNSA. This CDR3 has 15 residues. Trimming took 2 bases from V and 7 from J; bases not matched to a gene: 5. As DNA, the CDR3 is TGTGCCAGCAGCTTACAACCGGGACAGGGTGAAAAACTGTTTTTT. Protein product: CASSLQPGQGEKLFF. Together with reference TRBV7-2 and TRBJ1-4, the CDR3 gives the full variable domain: GAGVSQSPSNKVTEKGKDVELRCDPISGHTALYWYRQSLGQGLEFLIYFQGNSAPDKSGLPSDRFSAERTGGSVSTLTIQRTQQEDSAVYLCASSLQPGQGEKLFFGSGTQLSVL.

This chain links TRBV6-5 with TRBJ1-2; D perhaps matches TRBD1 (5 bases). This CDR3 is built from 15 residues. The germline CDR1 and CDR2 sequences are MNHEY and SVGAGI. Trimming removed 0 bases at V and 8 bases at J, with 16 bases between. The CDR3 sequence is CASSYSKAGRGGYTF. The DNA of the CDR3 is TGTGCCAGCAGTTACTCGAAGGCAGGGAGAGGGGGCTACACCTTC.

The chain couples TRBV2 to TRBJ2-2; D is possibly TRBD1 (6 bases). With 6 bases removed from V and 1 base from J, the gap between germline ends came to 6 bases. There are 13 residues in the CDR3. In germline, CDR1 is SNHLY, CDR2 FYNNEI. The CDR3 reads CASSRGNTGELFF. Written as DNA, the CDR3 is TGTGCCAGCAGCAGGGGGAACACCGGGGAGCTGTTTTTT.

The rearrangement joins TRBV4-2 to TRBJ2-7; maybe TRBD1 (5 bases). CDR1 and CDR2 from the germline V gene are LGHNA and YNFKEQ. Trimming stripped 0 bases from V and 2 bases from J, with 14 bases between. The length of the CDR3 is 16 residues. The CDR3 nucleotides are TGTGCCAGCAGCCAAGATATCCAGGGTCCCGCCTACGAGCAGTACTTC. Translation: CASSQDIQGPAYEQYF.

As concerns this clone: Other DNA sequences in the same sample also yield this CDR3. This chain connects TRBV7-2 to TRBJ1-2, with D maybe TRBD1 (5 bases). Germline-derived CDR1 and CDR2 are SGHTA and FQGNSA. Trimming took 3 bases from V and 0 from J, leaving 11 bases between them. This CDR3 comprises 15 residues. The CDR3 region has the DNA TGTGCCAGCAGCTTGGGCCGGGGGGCTAACTATGGCTACACCTTC. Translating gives CASSLGRGANYGYTF.

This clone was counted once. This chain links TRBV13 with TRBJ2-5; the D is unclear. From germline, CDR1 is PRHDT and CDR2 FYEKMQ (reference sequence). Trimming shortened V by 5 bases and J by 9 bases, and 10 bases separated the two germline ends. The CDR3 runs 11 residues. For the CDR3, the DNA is TGTGCCAGCAGCCGGTCCGGCGCCCAGTACTTC. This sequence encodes CASSRSGAQYF.

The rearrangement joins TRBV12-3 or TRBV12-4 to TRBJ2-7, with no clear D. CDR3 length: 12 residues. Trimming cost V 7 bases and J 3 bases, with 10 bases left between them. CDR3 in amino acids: CASMSSLYEQYF. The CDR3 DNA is TGTGCCAGCATGAGCTCCCTCTACGAGCAGTACTTC.